Only a few counts were recorded for the clone carrying this T cell receptor beta chain. The data are from a study of early T cells in non-severe SARS-CoV-2 infection. A single record per CDR3 protein comes from TCRdb applying MiXCR to the 5' RACE reads. This sample has about 83,000 distinct CDR3 sequences, with 9% to 15% found just once. The receptor's source is an adult who was a healthcare worker with PCR-confirmed SARS-CoV-2 infection or an uninfected control (not recorded which). Sequenced sample: whole blood.

The CDR3 here is CASSLGPEQFF. The CDR3, as DNA: TGTGCCAGCAGCTTGGGACCGGAGCAGTTCTTC. This rearrangement joins TRBV5-4 to TRBJ2-1; D call uncertain. CDR3 length equals 11 residues. Trimming pared 0 bases from V and 10 bases from J, leaving 5 bases between. Germline lookup yields CDR1 SGHNT and CDR2 YYREEE (reference sequence). The full variable domain, its missing parts supplied by reference TRBV5-4 and TRBJ2-1, is ETGVTQSPTHLIKTRGQQVTLRCSSQSGHNTVSWYQQALGQGPQFIFQYYREEENGRGNFPPRFSGLQFPNYSSELNVNALELDDSALYLCASSLGPEQFFGPGTRLTVL.